Below, 14 T cell receptor beta chains from the same sample are listed, as sequenced in a study of metastatic and nonmetastatic thyroid tumors. TCRdb re-analyzed the PCR reads using MiXCR. The sample holds roughly 4,000 clones, about 37% seen once. Each patient went into thyroid surgery without having received any treatment. Specimen: tumor tissue. The receptors shown here come from a male donor with papillary thyroid cancer or a benign thyroid nodule (not recorded which). Some clones in this sample may be carry-over from other donors' samples.

This clone was counted between two and nine times. The gene calls are TRBV27 and TRBJ1-2; 7 bases match TRBD1. The CDR3 runs 13 residues. Germline trimming cut 5 bases from V and 3 bases from J; bases unmatched to any gene: 3. Germline V CDR1 and CDR2: MNHEY, SMNVEV (reference sequence). CDR3 in DNA: TGTGCCAGCAGTCCTGGGACAGACTATGGCTACACCTTC. It translates to CASSPGTDYGYTF.

The rearrangement links TRBV6-2 or TRBV6-3 to TRBJ2-7; TRBD1 is a possible D gene (6 bases). The CDR3 consists of 11 residues. CDR1 and CDR2 from the germline V gene are MNHEY and SVGEGT. Trimming took 6 bases from V and 6 from J, leaving 9 bases between them. The CDR3, as DNA: TGTGCCAGCAGCGAAGGGGGCGAGCAGTACTTC. Amino acids: CASSEGGEQYF.

The rearrangement uses TRBV6-2 or TRBV6-3 and TRBJ2-1; 7 bases are shared with TRBD2. From germline, CDR1 is MNHEY and CDR2 SVGEGT. Trimming took 0 bases from V and 0 from J; bases not matched to a gene: 2. The CDR3 runs to 16 residues. CDR3 in amino acids: CASSYSASGSYNEQFF. DNA for the CDR3: TGTGCCAGCAGTTACTCGGCTAGCGGCTCCTACAATGAGCAGTTCTTC.

This clone was detected a few times. The V gene is TRBV12-3 or TRBV12-4, the J gene TRBJ1-2, with TRBD1 as a possible D gene (6 bases). V lost 1 base to trimming and J lost 8 bases, with 14 bases between them. The CDR3 runs to 14 residues. The CDR3 DNA follows: TGTGCCAGCAGTTTAGGATCAGGGGATAGGGGCTACACCTTC. Encoded protein: CASSLGSGDRGYTF.

The V and J genes are TRBV28 and TRBJ2-5; 11 nucleotides align to TRBD1. Trimming removed 4 bases from V and 5 bases from J; junction bases left unmatched: 6. CDR3 size: 15 residues. Germline CDR1 MDHEN, CDR2 SYDVKM. CDR3 DNA sequence: TGTGCCAGCAGTTCACCGGGACAGGGGGGGGAGACCCAGTACTTC. This sequence encodes CASSSPGQGGETQYF.

This sequence joins TRBV19 and TRBJ1-2; no firm D call. The germline V and J ends were trimmed by 0 bases and 4 bases, with 9 bases remaining between them. This CDR3 contains 14 residues. Germline V gene lookup returns CDR1 LNHDA and CDR2 SQIVND (reference sequence). DNA of the CDR3: TGTGCCAGTAGTATAGAGGATGAGTTCTATGGCTACACCTTC. Its protein is CASSIEDEFYGYTF.

This chain joins TRBV5-1 and TRBJ2-2; no definite D call. CDR1 is SGHRS, CDR2 YFSETQ, per germline. The CDR3 runs to 11 residues. V was shortened by 3 bases and J by 5 bases, with 2 bases between the two germline ends. This chain's CDR3 is CASSYTGELFF. The CDR3 DNA is TGCGCCAGCAGCTATACCGGGGAGCTGTTTTTT.

There are a few counts of this clone. The CDR3 nucleotides are TGTGCCAGCAGTTTGACGGGGGGGAGGAATGGCAATCAGCCCCAGCATTTT. Translating it yields CASSLTGGRNGNQPQHF. The V call is TRBV27, the J call TRBJ1-5; D possibly corresponds to TRBD1 (5 bases). Germline-derived CDR1 and CDR2 are MNHEY and SMNVEV (reference sequence). The CDR3 length is 17 residues. V dropped 3 bases and J dropped 2 bases, with 17 bases sitting between them.

This clone came up a few times. The chain joins TRBV2 to TRBJ2-6; no clear D. Trimming cost V 3 bases and J 4 bases, with 7 bases left between them. The CDR3 contains 14 residues. The germline CDR1 and CDR2 sequences are SNHLY and FYNNEI. As DNA, the CDR3 is TGTGCCAGCAGTGAGCCCCCCGGGGCCAACGTCCTGACTTTC. Translating it yields CASSEPPGANVLTF.

V is TRBV15 and J is TRBJ2-1; TRBD2 aligns across 7 bases. The CDR3 sequence is 15 residues long. Germline values: CDR1 LNHNV, CDR2 YYDKDF (reference sequence). V dropped 0 bases and J dropped 6; count of bases not matched to a gene: 5. Here the CDR3 DNA reads TGTGCCACCAGCAGAGATGGGGACTACTTCAATGAGCAGTTCTTC. It specifies CATSRDGDYFNEQFF.

With respect to this clone: At one of its ends the junction is not consistent with the germline gene, which may arise from a read error. The genes are TRBV5-1 and TRBJ2-7, with a tentative D call TRBD2 (5 bases). This CDR3 has 14 residues. Per the germline V gene, CDR1 is SGHRS and CDR2 is YFSETQ. In DNA form, the CDR3 reads TGCGCCAGCAGCGAGCTAGCCCTCAGTTACGAACAGTACTTC. Encoded protein: CASSELALSYEQYF.

This clone turned up a few times. The chain uses TRBV27 and TRBJ2-2; D perhaps matches TRBD1 (6 bases). Germline CDR1 reads MNHEY; CDR2 reads SMNVEV (reference sequence). The CDR3 is 15 residues long. Trimming shortened V by 5 bases and J by 7 bases, and 17 bases separated the two germline ends. The CDR3 protein is CASSIIQGSVGELFF. In DNA, the CDR3 is TGTGCCAGCAGTATTATACAGGGTTCGGTCGGGGAGCTGTTTTTT.

This clone was found a few times. CDR3 bases: TGTGCCAGCAGTTTCCCGGGGGGGCGGGATACGCAGTATTTT. It is translated as CASSFPGGRDTQYF. The J gene is TRBJ2-3, the V gene TRBV28; 8 bases agree with TRBD2. After removal of 3 bases from V and 6 bases from J, the junction contained 5 bases not matched to a gene. Germline V gives CDR1 MDHEN, CDR2 SYDVKM. This CDR3 contains 14 residues.

This clone occurred a few times. The V call is TRBV7-2, the J call TRBJ1-6; no clear D. Looked up from germline, CDR1 is SGHTA and CDR2 is FQGNSA. The V end lost 1 base, the J end lost 13 bases, and 8 bases lay between the germline ends. CDR3 length equals 12 residues. The CDR3 nucleotides read TGTGCCAGCAGCTTAGAGGCCGTGCCCCTCCACTTT. The encoded protein is CASSLEAVPLHF.